One T cell receptor (beta chain) is described in this entry. The antigen this receptor binds is unknown. No per-base quality is available; no much larger clone lies one base away. Libraries were made using the immunoSEQ multiplex PCR assay. TCRdb took this table from immuneACCESS and kept in-frame rearrangements with V and J called. Such tables lack part of the clones; where checked against another copy, unresolved V genes explain under half of the gap, and the rest is unexplained. The sample has about 120,000 clones on record, 85% to 90% of them singletons. The ten largest clones take up 6.9% of the sample. This entry comes from a study of radiotherapy plus CTLA-4 blockade in lung cancer (dated by TCRdb to the late 2010s). Context from the whole study: Objective responses occurred in roughly a sixth of enrolled patients, and about 33% achieved disease control. Here is what the overall study found, with its caveats: The strongest predictors of response were reported to be early dynamic shifts in blood T cell clones along with a rise in serum interferon-beta following radiation. TCR clones derived from tumors expanded in peripheral blood after treatment with radiotherapy and ipilimumab.

Focal radiation therapy combined with CTLA-4 blockade (ipilimumab) was tested in patients with chemo-refractory metastatic non-small-cell lung cancer. Germline trimming amounts to 6 bases on V and 0 bases on J, with 2 as the count of junction bases outside the gene matches. Reading from cysteine to phenylalanine, the CDR3 counts 14 amino acids. Only CDR3 DNA is held: 42 bases, read in frame from base 1. The germline V gene supplies CDR1 MNHEY and CDR2 SVGAGI. This TCR was recovered from a human donor with non-small cell lung cancer that progressed on radiotherapy plus ipilimumab. Rearrangement joined TRBV6-5 to TRBJ1-3, and 7 junction bases match TRBD1. The sample consisted of peripheral blood, taken from a patient treated with radiotherapy plus ipilimumab. The DNA sequence is TGTGCCAGCAGGCCAGGGGGCTCTGGAAACACCATATATTTT. Translated, it reads CASRPGGSGNTIYF.